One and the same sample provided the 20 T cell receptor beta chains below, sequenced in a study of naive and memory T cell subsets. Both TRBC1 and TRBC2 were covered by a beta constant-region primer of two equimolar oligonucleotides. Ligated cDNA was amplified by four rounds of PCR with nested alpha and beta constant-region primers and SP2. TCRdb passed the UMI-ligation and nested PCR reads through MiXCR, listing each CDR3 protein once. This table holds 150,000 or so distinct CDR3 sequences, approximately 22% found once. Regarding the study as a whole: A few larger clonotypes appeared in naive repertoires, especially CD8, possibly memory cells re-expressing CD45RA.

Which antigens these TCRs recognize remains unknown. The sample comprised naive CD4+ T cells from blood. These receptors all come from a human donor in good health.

DNA for the CDR3: TGTGCCACCCTAAATGGACAAGGGGATGAAAAACTGTTTTTT. Protein: CATLNGQGDEKLFF. The chain recombines TRBV10-3 with TRBJ1-4, with D possibly TRBD1 on 5 matching bases. V was shortened by 10 bases and J by 6 bases, with 18 bases between the two germline ends. The germline V gene encodes CDR1 ENHRY and CDR2 SYGVKD. The CDR3 spans 14 residues.

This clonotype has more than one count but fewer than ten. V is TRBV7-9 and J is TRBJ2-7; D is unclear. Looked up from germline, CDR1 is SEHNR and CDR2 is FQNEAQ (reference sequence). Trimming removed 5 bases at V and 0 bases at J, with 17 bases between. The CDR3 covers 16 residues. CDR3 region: CASSLGSAGRSYEQYF. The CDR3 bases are TGTGCCAGCAGCCTCGGTTCTGCAGGTCGCTCCTACGAGCAGTACTTC.

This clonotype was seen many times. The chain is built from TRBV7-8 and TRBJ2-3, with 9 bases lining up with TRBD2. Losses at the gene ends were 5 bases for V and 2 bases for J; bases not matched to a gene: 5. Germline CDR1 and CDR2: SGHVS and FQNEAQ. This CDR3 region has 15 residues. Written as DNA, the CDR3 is TGTGCCAGCAGCCAGGCTAGCGGGACCACAGATACGCAGTATTTT. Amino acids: CASSQASGTTDTQYF.

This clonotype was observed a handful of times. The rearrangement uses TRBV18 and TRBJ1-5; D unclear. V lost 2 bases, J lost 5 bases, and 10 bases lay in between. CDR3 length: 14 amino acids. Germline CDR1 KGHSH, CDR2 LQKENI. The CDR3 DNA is TGTGCCAGCTCACCAAGTCTTGGGGATCAGCCCCAGCATTTT. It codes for CASSPSLGDQPQHF. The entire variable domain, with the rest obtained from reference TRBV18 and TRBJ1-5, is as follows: NAGVMQNPRHLVRRRGQEARLRCSPMKGHSHVYWYRQLPEEGLKFMVYLQKENIIDESGMPKERFSAEFPKEGPSILRIQQVVRGDSAAYFCASSPSLGDQPQHFGDGTRLSIL.

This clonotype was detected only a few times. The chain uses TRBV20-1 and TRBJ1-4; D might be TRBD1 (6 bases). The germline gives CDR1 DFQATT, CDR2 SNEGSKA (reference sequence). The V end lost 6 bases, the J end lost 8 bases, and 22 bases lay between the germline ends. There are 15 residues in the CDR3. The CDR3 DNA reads TGCAGTGCAACATTCGGGGGGGCGCTTGGGGAAAAACTGTTTTTT. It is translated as CSATFGGALGEKLFF.

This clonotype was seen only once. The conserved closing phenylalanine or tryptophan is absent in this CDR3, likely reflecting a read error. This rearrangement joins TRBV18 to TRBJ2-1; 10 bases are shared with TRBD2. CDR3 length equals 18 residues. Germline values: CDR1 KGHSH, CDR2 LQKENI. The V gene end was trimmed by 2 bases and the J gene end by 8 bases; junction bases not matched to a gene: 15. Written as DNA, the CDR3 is TGTGCCAGCTCACCATCTGGAGCGGGAGGGCCCCTATCCCATGAGCAGTTCCTC. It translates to CASSPSGAGGPLSHEQFL.

The CDR3 here is CASSYARGNQPQHF. For the CDR3, the DNA is TGTGCCAGCAGTTACGCTCGGGGAAATCAGCCCCAGCATTTT. The genes are TRBV6-2 or TRBV6-3 and TRBJ1-5; D uncertain. Germline V gene sequence: CDR1 MNHEY, CDR2 SVGEGT. This CDR3 is 14 amino acids long. The V end was cut by 2 bases, the J end by 4 bases, with 9 bases between.

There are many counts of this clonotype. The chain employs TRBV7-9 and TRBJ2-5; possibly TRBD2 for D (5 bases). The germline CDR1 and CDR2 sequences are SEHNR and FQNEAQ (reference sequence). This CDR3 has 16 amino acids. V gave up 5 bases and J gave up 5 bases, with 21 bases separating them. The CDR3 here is CASSRGPRGIGETQYF. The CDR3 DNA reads TGTGCCAGCAGCCGCGGTCCCCGGGGTATCGGGGAGACCCAGTACTTC.

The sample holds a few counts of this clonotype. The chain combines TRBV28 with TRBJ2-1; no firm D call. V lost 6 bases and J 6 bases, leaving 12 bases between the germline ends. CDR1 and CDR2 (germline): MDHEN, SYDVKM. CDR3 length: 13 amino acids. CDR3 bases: TGTGCCAGCAGAACCGGGCTCAGCAATGAGCAGTTCTTC. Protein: CASRTGLSNEQFF.

CDR3 sequence reads: CASSKGLAGGDYNEQFF. CDR3 DNA sequence: TGTGCCAGTAGCAAAGGACTAGCGGGTGGGGATTACAATGAGCAGTTCTTC. The rearrangement links TRBV19 to TRBJ2-1; 11 bases map to TRBD2. Germline loops: CDR1 LNHDA, CDR2 SQIVND (reference sequence). CDR3 size: 17 residues. V lost 6 bases and J lost 4; bases outside the gene matches: 11.

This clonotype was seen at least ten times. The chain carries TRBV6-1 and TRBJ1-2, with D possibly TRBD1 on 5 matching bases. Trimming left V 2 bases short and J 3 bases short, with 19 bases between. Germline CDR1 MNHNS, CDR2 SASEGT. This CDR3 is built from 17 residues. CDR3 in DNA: TGTGCCAGCAGTGAATCGGCCAGGGTCGGCTACTACTATGGCTACACCTTC. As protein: CASSESARVGYYYGYTF.

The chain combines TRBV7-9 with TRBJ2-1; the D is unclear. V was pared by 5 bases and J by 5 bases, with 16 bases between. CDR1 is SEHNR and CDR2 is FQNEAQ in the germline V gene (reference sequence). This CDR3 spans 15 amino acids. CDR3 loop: CASSQKSRTNNEQFF. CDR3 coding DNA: TGTGCCAGCAGCCAAAAGTCTAGGACCAACAATGAGCAGTTCTTC.

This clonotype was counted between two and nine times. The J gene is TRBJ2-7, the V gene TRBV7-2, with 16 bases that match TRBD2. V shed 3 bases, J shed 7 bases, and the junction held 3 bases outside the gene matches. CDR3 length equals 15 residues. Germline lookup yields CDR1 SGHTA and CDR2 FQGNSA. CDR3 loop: CASSFGTSGRGEQYF. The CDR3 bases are TGTGCCAGCAGCTTCGGGACTAGCGGGAGGGGTGAGCAGTACTTC.

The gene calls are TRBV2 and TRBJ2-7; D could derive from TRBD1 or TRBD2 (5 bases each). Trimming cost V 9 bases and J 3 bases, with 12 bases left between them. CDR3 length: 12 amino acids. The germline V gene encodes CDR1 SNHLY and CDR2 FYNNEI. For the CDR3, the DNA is TGTGCCAGTACGAGGGGTGGCTACGAGCAGTACTTC. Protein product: CASTRGGYEQYF.

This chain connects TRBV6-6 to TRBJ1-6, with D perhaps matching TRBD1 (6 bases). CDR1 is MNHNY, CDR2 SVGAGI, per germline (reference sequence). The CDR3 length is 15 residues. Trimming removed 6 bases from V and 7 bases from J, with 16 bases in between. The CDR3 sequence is CASSTNGQRNSPLHF. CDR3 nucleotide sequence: TGTGCCAGCAGCACCAACGGACAGCGGAATTCACCCCTCCACTTT.

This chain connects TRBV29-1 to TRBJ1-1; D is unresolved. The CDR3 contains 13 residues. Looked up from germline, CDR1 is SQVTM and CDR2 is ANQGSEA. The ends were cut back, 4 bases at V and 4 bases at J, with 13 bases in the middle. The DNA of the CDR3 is TGCAGCGTTGGCCAACTCAGACTCACTGAAGCTTTCTTT. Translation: CSVGQLRLTEAFF.

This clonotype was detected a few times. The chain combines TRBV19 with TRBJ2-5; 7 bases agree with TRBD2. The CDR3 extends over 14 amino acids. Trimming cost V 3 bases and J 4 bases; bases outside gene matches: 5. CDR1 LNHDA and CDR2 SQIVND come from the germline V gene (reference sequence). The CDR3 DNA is TGTGCCAGTAGTATTCCCGGGAGGCTAGAGACCCAGTACTTC. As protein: CASSIPGRLETQYF. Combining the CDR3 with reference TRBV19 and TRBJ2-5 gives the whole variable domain DGGITQSPKYLFRKEGQNVTLSCEQNLNHDAMYWYRQDPGQGLRLIYYSQIVNDFQKGDIAEGYSVSREKKESFPLTVTSAQKNPTAFYLCASSIPGRLETQYFGPGTRLLVL.

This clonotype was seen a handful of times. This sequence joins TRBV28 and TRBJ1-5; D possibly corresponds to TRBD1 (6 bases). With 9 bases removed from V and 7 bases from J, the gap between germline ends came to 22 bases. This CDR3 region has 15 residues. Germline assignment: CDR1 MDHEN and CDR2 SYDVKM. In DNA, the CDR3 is TGTGCCAGTCTTTACCCGGGGGGCGGAGGGCAGCCCCAGCATTTT. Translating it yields CASLYPGGGGQPQHF.

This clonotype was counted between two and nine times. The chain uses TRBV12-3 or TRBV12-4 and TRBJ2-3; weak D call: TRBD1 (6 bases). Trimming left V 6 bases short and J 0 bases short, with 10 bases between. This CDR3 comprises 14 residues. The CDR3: CASSRTVSTDTQYF. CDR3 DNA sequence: TGTGCCAGCAGCCGGACAGTAAGCACAGATACGCAGTATTTT.

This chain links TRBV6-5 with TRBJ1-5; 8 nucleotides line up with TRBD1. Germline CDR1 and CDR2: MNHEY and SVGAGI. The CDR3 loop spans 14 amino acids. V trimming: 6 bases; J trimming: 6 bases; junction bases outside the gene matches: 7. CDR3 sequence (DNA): TGTGCCAGCAGCAACAGGGGGGCAAGTCAGCCCCAGCATTTT. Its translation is CASSNRGASQPQHF.